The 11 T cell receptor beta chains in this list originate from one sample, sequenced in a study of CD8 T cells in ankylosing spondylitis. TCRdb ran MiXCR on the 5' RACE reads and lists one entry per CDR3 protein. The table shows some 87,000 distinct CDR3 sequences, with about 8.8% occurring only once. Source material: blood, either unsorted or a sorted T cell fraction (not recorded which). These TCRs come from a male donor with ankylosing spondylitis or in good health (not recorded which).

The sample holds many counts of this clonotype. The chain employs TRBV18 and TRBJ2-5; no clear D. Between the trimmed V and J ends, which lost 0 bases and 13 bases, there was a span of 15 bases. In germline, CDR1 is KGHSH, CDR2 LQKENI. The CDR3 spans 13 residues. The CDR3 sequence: CASSPPMASLLYF. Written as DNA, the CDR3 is TGTGCCAGCTCACCACCCATGGCTAGTCTTCTGTACTTC.

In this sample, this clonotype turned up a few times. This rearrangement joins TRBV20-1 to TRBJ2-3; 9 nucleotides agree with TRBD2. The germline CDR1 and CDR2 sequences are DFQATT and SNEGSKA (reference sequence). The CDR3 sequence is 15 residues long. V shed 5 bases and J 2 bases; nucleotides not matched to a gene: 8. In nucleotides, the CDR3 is TGCAGTGCTGCCTTAGCGGGGGTCTCCACAGATACGCAGTATTTT. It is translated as CSAALAGVSTDTQYF.

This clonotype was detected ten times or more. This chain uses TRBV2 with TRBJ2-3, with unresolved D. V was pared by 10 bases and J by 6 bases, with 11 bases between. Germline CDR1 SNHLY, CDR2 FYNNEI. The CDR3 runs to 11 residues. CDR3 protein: CANQLRDTQYF. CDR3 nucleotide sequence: TGTGCCAACCAACTAAGGGATACGCAGTATTTT.

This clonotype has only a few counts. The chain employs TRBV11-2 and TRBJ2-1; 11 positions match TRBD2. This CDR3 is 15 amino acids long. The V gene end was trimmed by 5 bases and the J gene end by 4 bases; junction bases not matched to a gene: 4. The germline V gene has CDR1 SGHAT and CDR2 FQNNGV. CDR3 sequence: CASSEIAGGYNEQFF. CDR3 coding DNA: TGTGCCAGCAGCGAAATAGCGGGGGGGTACAATGAGCAGTTCTTC.

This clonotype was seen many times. The CDR3 DNA is TGTGCCAGCAGTCCCATCTACAGGGGGCGGGATGAAAAACTGTTTTTT. Translation gives CASSPIYRGRDEKLFF. The chain has TRBV12-3 or TRBV12-4 and TRBJ1-4; 9 nucleotides line up with TRBD1. With V trimmed by 5 bases and J by 6 bases, 10 bases remained unmatched. The CDR3 runs 16 residues.

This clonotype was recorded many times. CDR3 in amino acids: CASSPLDYEQYF. DNA for the CDR3: TGTGCCAGCAGCCCCCTCGATTACGAGCAGTACTTC. This chain joins TRBV11-2 and TRBJ2-7, with no clear D. Germline CDR1 is SGHAT and CDR2 is FQNNGV. Trimming removed 5 bases at V and 4 bases at J, with 9 bases between. There are 12 residues in the CDR3.

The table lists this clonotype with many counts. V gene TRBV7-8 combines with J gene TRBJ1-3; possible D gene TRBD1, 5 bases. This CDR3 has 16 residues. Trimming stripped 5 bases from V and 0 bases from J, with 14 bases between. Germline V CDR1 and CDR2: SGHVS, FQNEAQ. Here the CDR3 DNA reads TGTGCCAGCAGCCCCTGGGAGACAGACTCTGGAAACACCATATATTTT. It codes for CASSPWETDSGNTIYF.

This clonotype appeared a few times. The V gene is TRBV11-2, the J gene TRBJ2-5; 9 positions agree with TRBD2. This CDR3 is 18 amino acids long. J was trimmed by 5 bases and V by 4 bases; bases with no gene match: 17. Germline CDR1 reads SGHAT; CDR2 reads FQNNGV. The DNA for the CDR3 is TGTGCCAGCAGCTACGCCGACCAACTAGCGGGCCGGTCTGAGACCCAGTACTTC. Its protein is CASSYADQLAGRSETQYF. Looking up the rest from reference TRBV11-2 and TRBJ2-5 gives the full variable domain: EAGVAQSPRYKIIEKRQSVAFWCNPISGHATLYWYQQILGQGPKLLIQFQNNGVVDDSQLPKDRFSAERLKGVDSTLKIQPAKLEDSAVYLCASSYADQLAGRSETQYFGPGTRLLVL.

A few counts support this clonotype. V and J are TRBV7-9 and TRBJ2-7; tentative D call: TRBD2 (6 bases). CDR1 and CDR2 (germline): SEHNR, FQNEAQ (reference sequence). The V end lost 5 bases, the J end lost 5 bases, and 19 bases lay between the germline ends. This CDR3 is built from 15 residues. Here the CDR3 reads CASSEAIGEDDEQYF. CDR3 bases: TGTGCCAGCAGCGAAGCTATCGGGGAGGACGACGAGCAGTACTTC.

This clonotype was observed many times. CDR3 sequence reads: CASSLDGYQETQYF. In nucleotides, the CDR3 is TGCGCCAGCAGCTTGGACGGGTACCAAGAGACCCAGTACTTC. The chain has TRBV5-1 and TRBJ2-5; no reliable D call. This CDR3 is built from 14 residues. CDR1 SGHRS and CDR2 YFSETQ come from the germline V gene. Trimming took off 0 bases at V and 0 bases at J, with 6 bases between the two ends.

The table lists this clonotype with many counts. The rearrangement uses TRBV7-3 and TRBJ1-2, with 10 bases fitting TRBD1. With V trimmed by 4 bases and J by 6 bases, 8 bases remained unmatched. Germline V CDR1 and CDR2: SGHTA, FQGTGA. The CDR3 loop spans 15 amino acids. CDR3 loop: CASSSRTGGRDGYTF. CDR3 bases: TGTGCCAGCAGCTCCCGGACAGGGGGAAGGGATGGCTACACCTTC.